This T cell receptor beta chain appears in the sequencing data of a study of metastatic and nonmetastatic thyroid tumors. In germline, CDR1 is MNHNS, CDR2 SASEGT. The V gene lost 10 bases and the J gene lost 3 bases, with 9 bases spanning the gap. CDR3 length: 12 residues. TCRdb reprocessed the PCR reads via MiXCR. Among tens of thousands of clones listed, over 10% were seen once. Nobody among the patients had been given any treatment before thyroid surgery. V usage is TRBV6-1 and J usage is TRBJ2-2; possible D gene TRBD2, 6 bases. The receptor was isolated from a female donor with papillary thyroid cancer or a benign thyroid nodule (not recorded which). Some clones in this sample may be carry-over from other donors' samples. Material for sequencing was blood. The CDR3 nucleotides are TGTGCCACCGGAGGGGACACCGGGGAGCTGTTTTTT. The encoded protein is CATGGDTGELFF.